The entry below describes one TCR beta chain. Its antigen is as yet unknown. The germline V gene has CDR1 SGHAT and CDR2 FQNNGV. V lost 1 base, J lost 8 bases, and 14 bases lay in between. The CDR3 is made up of 15 amino acids. The naive CD8 population came from CD45RO-negative cells selected for CCR7, without terminally differentiated effector memory CD45RA+ cells. The sample originates from a study of shared clonotypes between healthy human individuals. Study-level results: Relative to clonotypes present in all four donors, those not shared had lower generation probabilities.

Profiling relied on immunoSEQ multiplex PCR, and the TCRdb table lists in-frame clones only, not all of them. The sample gives under 600,000 clones, roughly 98% of which show up once; 0.3% is in the top ten. The V gene is TRBV11-2, the J gene TRBJ1-4; unclear D gene. The receptor comes from a man younger than 45 in good health. Sequenced: naive CD8+ T cells sorted from blood. CDR3 coding DNA: TGTGCCAGCAGCTTAGTGGGCCTCTCGGGCGAAAAACTGTTTTTT. It translates to CASSLVGLSGEKLFF.